This entry lists 30 T cell receptor beta chains sequenced from one sample in a study of OX40 agonist ivuxolimab in advanced cancers. Sequencing was performed with immunoSEQ multiplex PCR; in TCRdb, only in-frame clones are kept and a portion is missing. The sample has tens of thousands of clones, 85% to 95% seen once; the top ten hold approximately 11%. Sequencing was performed on CD4+ or CD8+ T cells sorted from blood, taken in a trial of the OX40 agonist ivuxolimab. These receptors originate from an adult with an advanced solid tumor such as melanoma, head and neck, liver or kidney cancer.

The chain has TRBV15 and TRBJ2-2; perhaps TRBD2 as D (5 bases). Trimming removed 10 bases at V and 2 bases at J, with 11 bases between. CDR3 size: 13 residues. Germline V gene data show CDR1 as LNHNV and CDR2 as YYDKDF (reference sequence). The CDR3 is CAIEPGNTGELFF. CDR3 bases: TGTGCCATCGAGCCGGGAAACACCGGGGAGCTGTTTTTT.

The V call is TRBV10-2, the J call TRBJ1-5, with D hard to call. Trimming pared 3 bases from V and 5 bases from J, leaving 11 bases between. Germline V gene data show CDR1 as WSHSY and CDR2 as SAAADI. This CDR3 region has 14 residues. The CDR3 is CASSDIRVDQPQHF. In DNA form, the CDR3 reads TGCGCCAGCAGTGACATAAGGGTCGATCAGCCCCAGCATTTT.

This chain uses TRBV28 with TRBJ2-3; possibly TRBD1 or TRBD2 for D (5 bases each). The ends were cut back, 3 bases at V and 8 bases at J, with 15 bases in the middle. CDR1 MDHEN and CDR2 SYDVKM come from the germline V gene. This CDR3 region has 14 residues. The CDR3 protein is CASSFIRVGGTQYF. CDR3 in DNA: TGTGCCAGCAGTTTCATTAGGGTTGGGGGTACGCAGTATTTT.

The V and J genes are TRBV6-6 and TRBJ2-7, with D possibly TRBD1 on 5 matching bases. The CDR3 extends over 12 amino acids. Trimming removed 5 bases at V and 5 bases at J, with 10 bases between. Looked up from germline, CDR1 is MNHNY and CDR2 is SVGAGI (reference sequence). This chain's CDR3 is CASSVGAHEQYF. In DNA, the CDR3 is TGTGCCAGCAGTGTAGGGGCCCACGAGCAGTACTTC.

CDR3 nucleotides: TGCGCCAGCAGCCAGACTCCGACGAACACCGGGGAGCTGTTTTTT. Translating gives CASSQTPTNTGELFF. The rearrangement links TRBV4-3 to TRBJ2-2; no reliable D call. This CDR3 contains 15 residues. V dropped 3 bases and J dropped 0 bases, with 8 bases sitting between them. The germline V gene has CDR1 LGHNA and CDR2 YSLEER.

With respect to this clone: Germline and junction disagree at one end, which may indicate a read error. V and J are TRBV7-9 and TRBJ2-7, with 8 positions matching TRBD2. The CDR3 extends over 14 amino acids. Germline V gene sequence: CDR1 SEHNR, CDR2 FQNEAQ (reference sequence). Here the CDR3 DNA reads TGTGCCAGCAGCTTCAGCGGGAGTTCCTCCGAGCAGTACTTC. It is translated as CASSFSGSSSEQYF. The full variable domain, completed using reference TRBV7-9 and TRBJ2-7, is DTGVSQNPRHKITKRGQNVTFRCDPISEHNRLYWYRQTLGQGPEFLTYFQNEAQLEKSRLLSDRFSAERPKGSFSTLEIQRTEQGDSAMYLCASSFSGSSSEQYFGPGTRLTVT.

V gene TRBV13 combines with J gene TRBJ2-5; 10 bases align to TRBD1. The trim removed 1 base at V and 3 bases at J, leaving 5 bases unmatched. The CDR3 covers 16 residues. Germline CDR1 PRHDT, CDR2 FYEKMQ (reference sequence). The chain's CDR3 is CASSLEGQGREETQYF. The CDR3 nucleotides read TGTGCCAGCAGCTTAGAGGGACAGGGGCGAGAAGAGACCCAGTACTTC.

This clone was detected only once. The rearrangement uses TRBV4-2 and TRBJ2-7; 7 bases fit TRBD2. CDR1 and CDR2 (germline): LGHNA, YNFKEQ. Unmatched junction bases numbered 6, after V lost 4 bases and J lost 3 bases. The CDR3 runs 14 residues. CDR3 bases: TGTGCCAGCAGCCCTTTGTTAGCGGGCTACGAGCAGTACTTC. Its translation is CASSPLLAGYEQYF.

This clone came up once. The chain recombines TRBV11-3 with TRBJ2-7; 11 nucleotides match TRBD2. This CDR3 comprises 17 residues. V lost 1 base to trimming and J lost 2 bases; unmatched junction nucleotides: 7. CDR1 is SGHNT and CDR2 is YENEEA in the germline V gene. DNA for the CDR3: TGTGCCAGCAGCTTAGCCCTTACTAGCGGGAGACCCTACGAGCAGTACTTC. It is translated as CASSLALTSGRPYEQYF.

This chain uses TRBV6-1 with TRBJ1-4; D is ambiguous. The germline V and J ends were trimmed by 4 bases and 0 bases, with 9 bases remaining between them. The CDR3 has 15 amino acids. Germline V CDR1 and CDR2: MNHNS, SASEGT. The CDR3 sequence: CASSGLGSTNEKLFF. The CDR3 coding sequence is TGTGCCAGCAGTGGTCTGGGTTCAACTAATGAAAAACTGTTTTTT.

This chain uses TRBV11-2 with TRBJ2-1, with D perhaps TRBD2 (6 bases). Trimming pared 3 bases from V and 10 bases from J, leaving 16 bases between. The V gene's germline CDR1 is SGHAT and CDR2 FQNNGV. There are 14 residues in the CDR3. The CDR3 protein is CASSFIEGTLEQFF. The CDR3 DNA reads TGTGCCAGCAGCTTTATCGAAGGGACTTTGGAGCAGTTCTTC.

This chain's CDR3 is CASSGGAPMNTGELFF. In DNA, the CDR3 is TGTGCCAGTAGTGGGGGGGCGCCGATGAACACCGGGGAGCTGTTTTTT. This chain connects TRBV19 to TRBJ2-2, with D perhaps TRBD2 (7 bases). The CDR3 has 16 residues. Trimming removed 5 bases at V and 1 base at J, with 14 bases between. Germline assignment: CDR1 LNHDA and CDR2 SQIVND (reference sequence).

The chain has TRBV9 and TRBJ2-3, with 7 bases fitting TRBD2. The CDR3 loop spans 16 amino acids. Germline assignment: CDR1 SGDLS and CDR2 YYNGEE. V lost 3 bases and J lost 1; bases outside the gene matches: 8. This chain's CDR3 is CASSAPSSGGTDTQYF. CDR3 bases: TGTGCCAGCAGCGCACCGTCAAGCGGGGGCACAGATACGCAGTATTTT.

This clone was detected once. The V and J genes are TRBV7-6 and TRBJ2-7; the match to TRBD2 covers 7 bases. The CDR3 sequence is 18 residues long. Germline CDR1 is SGHVS and CDR2 is FNYEAQ. The J segment lost 0 bases and the V segment lost 2 bases, leaving 13 bases of the junction unmatched. The chain's CDR3 is CASSLSGAGTISSYEQYF. CDR3 in DNA: TGTGCCAGCAGCTTAAGCGGGGCCGGGACTATCAGCTCCTACGAGCAGTACTTC.

In DNA form, the CDR3 reads TGTGCCACCGAAAAGGGTCCCGGGAGGGCCTCCTACAATGAGCAGTTCTTC. It encodes CATEKGPGRASYNEQFF. The genes are TRBV7-2 and TRBJ2-1, with 8 bases lining up with TRBD2. The J segment lost 0 bases and the V segment lost 10 bases, leaving 14 bases of the junction unmatched. Germline V gene data show CDR1 as SGHTA and CDR2 as FQGNSA. The CDR3 contains 17 residues.

The chain combines TRBV4-1 with TRBJ1-4; D may be TRBD1 (5 bases). Trimming cost V 8 bases and J 0 bases, with 16 bases left between them. The germline V gene has CDR1 MGHRA and CDR2 YSYEKL. The CDR3 length is 16 residues. As DNA, the CDR3 is TGCGCCAGCCAGGGATCCCGCGCGGCAACTAATGAAAAACTGTTTTTT. Its protein product is CASQGSRAATNEKLFF.

This rearrangement joins TRBV11-3 to TRBJ1-1; 9 bases line up with TRBD1. The V gene's germline CDR1 is SGHNT and CDR2 YENEEA. The CDR3 contains 14 residues. V was pared by 1 base and J by 6 bases, with 3 bases of the junction left unmatched. The CDR3 region has the DNA TGTGCCAGCAGCTTAGTGGGGACAGGGTCTGAAGCTTTCTTT. It codes for CASSLVGTGSEAFF.

The chain uses TRBV7-2 and TRBJ1-3, with D possibly matching TRBD1 (5 bases). The ends were cut back, 10 bases at V and 0 bases at J, with 13 bases in the middle. The CDR3 extends over 14 amino acids. Germline CDR1 reads SGHTA; CDR2 reads FQGNSA. CDR3 sequence: CATGGGTSGNTIYF. For the CDR3, the DNA is TGTGCCACCGGGGGGGGAACCTCTGGAAACACCATATATTTT.

The chain has TRBV7-3 and TRBJ2-5; D possibly corresponds to TRBD2 (7 bases). Germline CDR1 is SGHTA and CDR2 is FQGTGA. The CDR3 is made up of 15 amino acids. V lost 5 bases and J lost 5, with 18 bases in between. CDR3 in amino acids: CASSPGGGGLETQYF. Written as DNA, the CDR3 is TGTGCCAGCAGCCCTGGGGGGGGCGGCTTGGAGACCCAGTACTTC.

The chain carries TRBV14 and TRBJ2-1; D call uncertain. The germline V gene has CDR1 SGHDN and CDR2 FVKESK. V was cut by 0 bases and J by 5 bases, with 8 bases left in between. The CDR3 is 14 amino acids. CDR3 nucleotide sequence: TGTGCCAGCAGCCAAGATCTGTCCCACAATGAGCAGTTCTTC. This encodes CASSQDLSHNEQFF.

This rearrangement joins TRBV28 to TRBJ2-7; 7 positions agree with TRBD1. CDR3 size: 13 residues. Losses at the gene ends were 6 bases for V and 2 bases for J; bases not matched to a gene: 4. Germline lookup yields CDR1 MDHEN and CDR2 SYDVKM. CDR3: CASRGDSPYEQYF. Written as DNA, the CDR3 is TGTGCCAGCAGAGGGGACAGTCCCTACGAGCAGTACTTC.

The rearrangement uses TRBV29-1 and TRBJ2-1; no definite D call. CDR3 size: 14 residues. Germline V CDR1 and CDR2: SQVTM, ANQGSEA. The germline V and J ends were trimmed by 1 base and 8 bases, with 15 bases remaining between them. The CDR3 reads CSVEGYVRYHEQFF. CDR3 in DNA: TGCAGCGTTGAAGGATATGTCAGGTATCATGAGCAGTTCTTC.

V usage is TRBV10-3 and J usage is TRBJ1-3; D not certain. CDR1 ENHRY and CDR2 SYGVKD come from the germline V gene. Trimming took off 3 bases at V and 0 bases at J, with 9 bases between the two ends. This CDR3 comprises 15 residues. As DNA, the CDR3 is TGTGCCATCAGTGAATCAAACCTCTCTGGAAACACCATATATTTT. This translates into CAISESNLSGNTIYF.

V usage is TRBV13 and J usage is TRBJ2-3; D possibly corresponds to TRBD2 (6 bases). Germline V gene data show CDR1 as PRHDT and CDR2 as FYEKMQ (reference sequence). The V end was cut by 4 bases, the J end by 6 bases, with 23 bases between. There are 17 residues in the CDR3. The CDR3 is CASSSIHRDSARDTQYF. CDR3 DNA sequence: TGTGCCAGCAGCTCAATCCACCGGGACTCCGCGCGGGATACGCAGTATTTT.

The chain uses TRBV6-6 and TRBJ1-3, with D uncertain. V gave up 6 bases and J gave up 0 bases, with 12 bases separating them. Germline lookup yields CDR1 MNHNY and CDR2 SVGAGI (reference sequence). The CDR3 has 15 residues. The chain's CDR3 is CASSSGSISGNTIYF. Written as DNA, the CDR3 is TGTGCCAGCAGCTCGGGCAGCATCTCTGGAAACACCATATATTTT.

The rearrangement uses TRBV7-6 and TRBJ2-7; 7 nucleotides line up with TRBD2. V dropped 5 bases and J dropped 7; count of bases not matched to a gene: 23. The CDR3 consists of 18 residues. Germline CDR1 reads SGHVS; CDR2 reads FNYEAQ. CDR3 sequence reads: CASSPITVRQRERGEQYF. For the CDR3, the DNA is TGTGCCAGCAGCCCTATTACTGTACGCCAGCGGGAAAGAGGTGAGCAGTACTTC. The variable domain in full, completed from reference TRBV7-6 and TRBJ2-7, reads GAGVSQSPRYKVTKRGQDVALRCDPISGHVSLYWYRQALGQGPEFLTYFNYEAQQDKSGLPNDRFSAERPEGSISTLTIQRTEQRDSAMYRCASSPITVRQRERGEQYFGPGTRLTVT.

The chain joins TRBV30 to TRBJ1-5; no reliable D call. CDR1 GTSNPN and CDR2 SVGIG come from the germline V gene (reference sequence). Trimming removed 1 base at V and 7 bases at J, with 11 bases between. This CDR3 region has 13 residues. CDR3 residues: CAWSAPASQPQHF. CDR3 in DNA: TGTGCCTGGAGTGCGCCGGCATCCCAGCCCCAGCATTTT.

V is TRBV5-4 and J is TRBJ1-3; no clear D. The CDR3 loop spans 14 amino acids. Germline values: CDR1 SGHNT, CDR2 YYREEE (reference sequence). The V gene lost 0 bases and the J gene lost 4 bases, with 8 bases spanning the gap. The CDR3 reads CASSLGRGGNTIYF. In DNA form, the CDR3 reads TGTGCCAGCAGCTTGGGGCGGGGAGGAAACACCATATATTTT.

This rearrangement joins TRBV7-2 to TRBJ2-7, with 14 nucleotides matching TRBD2. Germline lookup yields CDR1 SGHTA and CDR2 FQGNSA. There are 18 residues in the CDR3. After removal of 1 base from V and 0 bases from J, the junction contained 5 bases not matched to a gene. This chain's CDR3 is CASSLGTSGRIPSYEQYF. Here the CDR3 DNA reads TGTGCCAGCAGCTTAGGGACTAGCGGGAGGATCCCCTCCTACGAGCAGTACTTC.

This chain links TRBV9 with TRBJ2-3; D possibly corresponds to TRBD1 (5 bases). Trimming pared 0 bases from V and 6 bases from J, leaving 8 bases between. Germline CDR1 is SGDLS and CDR2 is YYNGEE. The length of the CDR3 is 13 residues. This chain's CDR3 is CASSVVSGDTQYF. In DNA, the CDR3 is TGTGCCAGCAGCGTAGTCTCAGGGGATACGCAGTATTTT.